This T cell receptor (beta chain) emerged from a study of T-cell reconstitution after alpha-beta-depleted transplantation in children. This CDR3 has 12 residues. Looked up from germline, CDR1 is KGHSH and CDR2 is LQKENI. Trimming pared 0 bases from V and 6 bases from J, leaving 4 bases between. Preparing the TCRbeta library involved the use of unique molecular identifiers. Using its own MiXCR run on the PCR reads, TCRdb lists one record per CDR3 protein. Seen here are roughly 500,000 distinct CDR3 sequences, 32% observed once, and the top ten hold 2% to 2.5%. The sample in question was PBMCs from the stem cell graft donor, obtained from the stem cell graft. The chain joins TRBV18 to TRBJ2-3, with D hard to call. This receptor was taken from a human donor who donated a stem cell graft to a child with aplastic anemia. The CDR3 region has the DNA TGTGCCAGCTCACCACCAAGGGATACGCAGTATTTT. Translating it yields CASSPPRDTQYF.